A single sample gave rise to the 3 T cell receptor beta chains below, sequenced in a study of T cells after somatic rescue of genetic block. Assay: immunoSEQ multiplex PCR; the TCRdb copy retains only in-frame clones and omits some. The sample shows roughly 58,000 clones, roughly 96% of them seen only once. Sequenced material: peripheral blood mononuclear cells (PBMCs). These receptors all stem from a child under two years old.

Here the CDR3 reads CASSQEGGSNTGELFF. CDR3 nucleotides: TGCGCCAGCAGCCAAGAGGGCGGGAGTAACACCGGGGAGCTGTTTTTT. This chain joins TRBV4-1 and TRBJ2-2; 7 bases agree with TRBD2. Germline CDR1 is MGHRA and CDR2 is YSYEKL. This CDR3 has 16 amino acids. Trimming removed 0 bases from V and 2 bases from J; junction bases left unmatched: 3.

The chain joins TRBV5-1 to TRBJ2-7, with 8 bases fitting TRBD1. Germline V gene data show CDR1 as SGHRS and CDR2 as YFSETQ. This CDR3 has 15 residues. The trim removed 0 bases at V and 3 bases at J, leaving 5 bases unmatched. The CDR3 loop is CASSLDRGEDYEQYF. The CDR3 nucleotides read TGCGCCAGCAGCTTGGACAGGGGGGAGGACTACGAGCAGTACTTC.

V is TRBV27 and J is TRBJ1-2, with a weak D call TRBD1 (5 bases). CDR1 MNHEY and CDR2 SMNVEV come from the germline V gene (reference sequence). CDR3 length: 15 residues. The germline V and J ends were trimmed by 6 bases and 5 bases, with 19 bases remaining between them. CDR3 in DNA: TGTGCCAGCAGCCCGACCGCCGGGGGAGGGTATGGCTACACCTTC. As protein: CASSPTAGGGYGYTF.